This T cell receptor beta chain was sequenced during a study of patients and donors after allogeneic stem cell transplantation. In this sample, this clonotype turned up a few times. CDR1 SGHTA and CDR2 FQGNSA come from the germline V gene. Trimming stripped 3 bases from V and 8 bases from J, with 16 bases between. The CDR3 covers 15 residues. TCRdb fed the RT-PCR reads into MiXCR, producing one record per CDR3 protein. The sample yields 12,000 or so distinct CDR3 sequences, 20% to 25% seen once. The sequenced sample consisted of blood, either unsorted or a sorted T cell fraction (not recorded which). The V and J genes are TRBV7-2 and TRBJ1-4; perhaps TRBD1 as D (5 bases). The TCR comes from a human donor who was either an allogeneic HSCT recipient or a stem cell or donor lymphocyte infusion donor (not recorded which). It is not recorded whose cells these are; they may come from a transplant donor. The CDR3 loop is CASSLNRRLGEKLFF. CDR3 in DNA: TGTGCCAGCAGCTTGAACAGGCGCCTGGGAGAAAAACTGTTTTTT. Using reference TRBV7-2 and TRBJ1-4 for the parts outside the CDR3, the full variable domain is GAGVSQSPSNKVTEKGKDVELRCDPISGHTALYWYRQSLGQGLEFLIYFQGNSAPDKSGLPSDRFSAERTGGSVSTLTIQRTQQEDSAVYLCASSLNRRLGEKLFFGSGTQLSVL.